The text below deals with one T cell receptor beta chain. What antigen it recognizes has not been identified. Qualities for individual bases were not recorded, and no much larger clone is one base off. Using the deep immunoSEQ assay, TCR CDR3 regions were amplified from genomic DNA by multiplex PCR. Extracted genomic DNA from each cell subset was spread evenly across all wells of several immunoSEQ 96-well plates, with each plate serving as a replicate. Each replicate PCR for sorted subsets received roughly 0.2 ug genomic DNA, equal to around 32,000 T cell genomes. Purified libraries were quantified with a Qubit 3.0 fluorometer, sized on a Bioanalyzer 2100, and re-quantified with the KAPA Library Quantification kit. Each immunoSEQ 96-well plate was sequenced on its own single-read 150-cycle Illumina NextSeq 550 flow cell. The paper's data handling went like this. Because the immunoSEQ output held only junctional sequences and lacked quality scores, the filtering could not match the filtering applied to full-length reads. To assign V/J genes and CDR3, sequences were annotated against IMGT germline references using PyIR, a Python wrapper for IgBLAST v1.9. Any read was removed if the V/J assignment was weak (E-value above 1e-6), the CDR3 was missing, or the read contained stop codons, out-of-frame junctions, or ambiguous translated residues. V3J clonotypes were defined by identical inferred V gene, J gene, and CDR3 amino acid sequence. Percentage overlap between repertoires was calculated by dividing the number of shared unique clonotypes by the size of the smaller repertoire. Three approaches were used to assess repertoire richness: RTK rarefaction, the Chao1 estimator, and Recon v2.1 estimates of unobserved clonotypes. Generation probabilities for all TCRbeta clonotypes obtained by the gDNA method from a handful of donors were computed using OLGA. TCRdb took this table from immuneACCESS and kept in-frame rearrangements with V and J called. Such tables lack part of the clones; where checked against another copy, unresolved V genes explain under half of the gap, and the rest is unexplained. V, J and clone size are those of that table, while D and trimming were read from the DNA. The sample includes millions of clones, with approximately 94% observed a single time. About 1.1% of the sample lies in the top ten.

For the CD8 naive samples, CD45RO-negative cells were positively selected for CCR7, yielding a CD45RA+CCR7+ population from which TemRA cells were excluded. The donors were healthy, HIV-negative adults who had no recently reported acute infections or vaccinations. Every donor was a Caucasian adult living in Nashville, Tennessee, USA. Blood was obtained by leukapheresis, after which PBMCs were separated by Ficoll-Histopaque density gradient centrifugation and cryopreserved in liquid nitrogen vapor phase. Analytical flow cytometry was used to check the purity and quantity of each magnetically sorted T cell population. Genomic DNA was isolated from every sorted fraction and measured by UV absorbance on a Nanodrop 2000c. The data were taken from a study of shared clonotypes between healthy human individuals (TCRdb year 2020). In the study overall: Three men and a couple of women, aged 18 to 49 years, made up the cohort. Each donor's leukapheresis produced roughly between roughly 0.85 and 10 billion PBMCs. Libraries were prepared and TCR repertoires were sequenced by different laboratories using diverse techniques, in order to increase sequencing depth and limit assay-specific biases. Blood TCR repertoires of a handful of healthy adults were deeply sequenced to estimate repertoire size and the extent of clonotype sharing between individuals. For each donor, CD4 naive and CD4 memory were each run on three plates, CD8 naive on two plates, and CD8 memory on one plate.

CDR3 length: 15 amino acids, cysteine to phenylalanine. CDR3 DNA is the only sequence kept; it has 45 bases, read in frame from the first base. Sequences ENHRY (CDR1) and SYGVKD (CDR2) are obtained from the germline V gene. V was cut back by 0 bases and J by 0 bases, leaving a gap of 8 bases between them. The investigation overall reported the following: Naive subsets generally had larger estimated clonotype richness than memory subsets. Even with the large sequencing depth, rarefaction of the sorted-subset datasets indicated that sequencing was incomplete. Roughly 5% of naive CD4, roughly 3.6% of naive CD8, 2.3% of memory CD4, and 0.4% of memory CD8 clonotypes were shared across a few donors. Based on pairwise subsampling, the degree of clonotype sharing among donors was expected to be affected by sequencing depth. Compared with non-shared clonotypes, the clonotypes found in all four sorted-subset donors had higher generation probabilities. Because the study included only a small number of donors, the genetic and exposure-history diversity represented was limited. Only blood was sampled, and tissue TCR repertoires likely differ from those in blood.

The sample was naive CD8+ T cells sorted from blood. The cell subset or site label for this specimen denotes: CD45RA+CCR7+. The receptor comes from a man aged 18 to 30 in good health. This chain is built from TRBV10-3 and TRBJ1-1; TRBD1 might be the D gene, on 6 matching bases. CDR3 sequence: CAISESGQMNTEAFF. The bases are TGTGCCATCAGTGAGTCAGGACAGATGAACACTGAAGCTTTCTTT.